This record concerns one TCR beta chain sequence. Produced via immunoSEQ multiplex PCR; TCRdb's table is partial and in-frame only. The sample lists around 140,000 clones; around 89% were seen once. Germline values: CDR1 LGHDT, CDR2 YNNKEL (reference sequence). The J segment lost 1 base and the V segment lost 1 base, leaving 5 bases of the junction unmatched. The CDR3 has 16 amino acids. The data stem from a study of blood T cell repertoires in COVID-19. Sequencing was carried out using peripheral blood. The chain couples TRBV3-1 (or the pseudogene TRBV3-2) to TRBJ1-1; 8 nucleotides line up with TRBD1. This clonotype was sampled from a man between 45 and 60 years old with active or convalescent COVID-19. The CDR3 sequence: CASSQGDDRGNTEAFF. Written as DNA, the CDR3 is TGTGCCAGCAGCCAAGGGGATGACAGGGGGAACACTGAAGCTTTCTTT.